This T cell receptor (beta chain) is from a study of blood T cell repertoires in COVID-19. Study-level background: Whether acute or convalescent, the COVID-19 samples came from the United States, Italy and Spain. Sample material is recorded as cDNA or gDNA derived from T cells, B-cell-depleted T cells, or PBMCs.

Participants had their cohort set by participant-reported clinical history. Germline V lookup: CDR1 MNHEY, CDR2 SMNVEV (reference sequence). The ends were cut back, 6 bases at V and 6 bases at J, with 18 bases in the middle. The CDR3 covers 15 residues. TCRdb keeps only in-frame clones here, not all; method: immunoSEQ multiplex PCR. The table lists around 270,000 clones, 80% to 90% of them singletons. The chain links TRBV27 to TRBJ2-1; D may be TRBD2 (7 bases). The receptor comes from a woman between 35 and 50 years old who had been exposed to COVID-19. Sequencing was performed on PBMCs or T cells enriched from blood (not recorded which). CDR3 amino acids: CASRRGRMSVNEQFF. CDR3 DNA: TGTGCCAGCAGGCGGGGGCGCATGTCTGTCAATGAGCAGTTCTTC.